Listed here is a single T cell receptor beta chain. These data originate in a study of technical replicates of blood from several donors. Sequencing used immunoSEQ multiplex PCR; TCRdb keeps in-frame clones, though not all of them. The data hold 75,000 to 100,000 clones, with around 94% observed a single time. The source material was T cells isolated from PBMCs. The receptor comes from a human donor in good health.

Here the CDR3 reads CAWRKGVDEKLFF. The CDR3 region has the DNA TGTGCCTGGAGGAAGGGGGTCGATGAAAAACTGTTTTTT. The J gene is TRBJ1-4, the V gene TRBV30; tentative D call: TRBD1 (6 bases). Trimming shortened V by 3 bases and J by 6 bases, and 11 bases separated the two germline ends. The CDR3 sequence is 13 residues long. The V gene's germline CDR1 is GTSNPN and CDR2 SVGIG (reference sequence).